This T cell receptor (beta chain) derives from a study of graft-versus-host responses after intestinal transplantation. Across the study: Recipients obtained multivisceral, liver-intestinal, or isolated intestinal transplants. Recipients across the board were started on anti-thymocyte globulin induction, then kept on tacrolimus and steroids for roughly 3 years. Study findings and constraints: Graft-donor T cell macrochimerism coincided with high graft-versus-host to host-versus-graft clonal ratios in allografts.

Trimming left V 4 bases short and J 1 base short, with 10 bases between. Germline loops: CDR1 LGHNA, CDR2 YNFKEQ. CDR3 length: 14 residues. Clones were read by immunoSEQ multiplex PCR, and TCRdb kept only the in-frame ones, dropping some. Of over 80,000 clones in the sample, 85% to 95% were seen once. Turning to this clone: No antigen is known for it.

This sequence was found in a human donor who was the organ donor for an intestinal transplant. The specimen comprised unstimulated CD8+ T cells sorted from spleen or lymph node cells, sampled before transplant. This chain connects TRBV4-2 to TRBJ1-1, with TRBD1 as a possible D gene (6 bases). Written as DNA, the CDR3 is TGTGCCAGCAGCCGACAGGTTGAGAACACTGAAGCTTTCTTT. Protein sequence: CASSRQVENTEAFF.